This T cell receptor (beta chain) was captured in a study of cytomegalovirus exposure and HLA in healthy donors. Findings of the study overall: Roughly uniform sequencing depth across donors was assumed, possibly incorrectly. In a later analysis, productive TCRs from donors in an Asian-associated ancestry cluster reportedly carried fewer N-insertions than the cohort mean. In a later analysis, common viral pathogens appeared linked to several of the most significant clusters. CMV serostatus stood as the only immune exposure information on hand.

Germline loops: CDR1 MNHNS, CDR2 SASEGT. This CDR3 is built from 14 residues. The V gene end was trimmed by 3 bases and the J gene end by 7 bases; junction bases not matched to a gene: 5. About this clone: The antigen is not known.

With 60 Vbeta and 13 Jbeta primers, the PCR was carried out. Clones were read by immunoSEQ multiplex PCR, and TCRdb kept only the in-frame ones, dropping some. Seen here are around 100,000 clones, under 70% observed once, and the top ten hold roughly 8.7%. The sequencing sample was made of PBMCs. The V and J genes are TRBV6-1 and TRBJ1-4; TRBD1 agrees at 7 bases. The sequence came from a man aged 30 to 39 in good health and CMV-seropositive. CDR3 sequence reads: CASSERGRAEKLFF. The CDR3 nucleotides are TGTGCCAGCAGTGAGAGGGGGCGCGCTGAAAAACTGTTTTTT.